A single T cell receptor (beta chain) is shown here with its context. The CDR3 extends over 13 amino acids. V gave up 7 bases and J gave up 14 bases, with 18 bases separating them. The data are from a study of blood T cell repertoires in COVID-19. Study as a whole: Donors in the United States, Italy and Spain gave samples during acute or convalescent COVID-19. PBMCs, B-cell-depleted T cells, or T cells were the source of the cDNA or gDNA that made up the material.

Original data processing: Estimated nucleated cell counts came from reference gene primer amplification. TCRdb's table, derived via immunoSEQ multiplex PCR, lists solely in-frame clones and lacks some. V, J and clone size were drawn from that table, and D and trimming were deduced from the DNA. The sample has 150,000 to 200,000 clones; 80% to 90% are singletons. Sequencing was done on a sample of peripheral blood. This receptor was taken from a woman aged 18-30 years who had recovered from COVID-19. The chain joins TRBV12-3 or TRBV12-4 to TRBJ1-6; D possibly corresponds to TRBD1 (5 bases). The chain's CDR3 is CASTRDSHLTLHF. In DNA, the CDR3 is TGTGCCAGCACCCGGGACTCTCATTTGACCCTCCACTTT.